The entry below describes one T cell receptor (beta chain). Its specificity is not known. V dropped 7 bases and J dropped 1 base, with 16 bases sitting between them. CDR3 length: 15 amino acids. Germline assignment: CDR1 SQVTM and CDR2 ANQGSEA. Amplification targeted TCR beta CDR3 regions from RNA transcripts. Initially, a first-round RT-PCR of the TCR CDR3 employed the HTBI primer set. TCRdb used MiXCR to reprocess the multiplex PCR reads, holding one entry per CDR3 protein. The sample carries fewer than 700,000 distinct CDR3 sequences, 15% to 20% recorded once. The source of the sample is a study of T cells in Graves' hyperthyroidism and ophthalmopathy. An absence of ophthalmopathy progression within 18 months meant stable Graves' hyperthyroidism. Broader study findings: Ophthalmopathy onset followed model prediction by a median approximately 6.2 months.

Sequenced sample: blood. The TCR was taken from a woman younger than 45 with Graves' hyperthyroidism. The genes are TRBV29-1 and TRBJ2-2; weak D call: TRBD1 (6 bases). CDR3 amino acids: CSGVTGFVNTGELFF. The CDR3 bases are TGCAGCGGCGTAACAGGGTTCGTGAACACCGGGGAGCTGTTTTTT.